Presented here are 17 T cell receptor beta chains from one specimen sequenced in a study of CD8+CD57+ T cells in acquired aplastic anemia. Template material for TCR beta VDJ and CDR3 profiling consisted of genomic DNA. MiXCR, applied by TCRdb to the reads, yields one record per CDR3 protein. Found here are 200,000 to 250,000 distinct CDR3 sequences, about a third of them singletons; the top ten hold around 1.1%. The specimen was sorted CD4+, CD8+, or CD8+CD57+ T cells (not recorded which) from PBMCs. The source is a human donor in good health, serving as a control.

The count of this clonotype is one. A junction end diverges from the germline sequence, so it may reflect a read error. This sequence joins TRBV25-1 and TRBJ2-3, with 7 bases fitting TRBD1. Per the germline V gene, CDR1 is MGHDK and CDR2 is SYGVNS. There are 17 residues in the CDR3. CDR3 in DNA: TGCGCCAGCAGCCCCGGGACAGCACGAAGCTTCACAGATACGCAGTATTTT. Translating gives CASSPGTARSFTDTQYF.

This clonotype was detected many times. In DNA form, the CDR3 reads TGTGCCAGCAGCTTGACTAGTGGCTACACCTTC. Its protein is CASSLTSGYTF. The chain carries TRBV7-2 and TRBJ1-2, with D hard to call. Trimming took 3 bases from V and 7 from J, leaving 6 bases between them. This CDR3 is built from 11 residues. Germline CDR1 and CDR2: SGHTA and FQGNSA.

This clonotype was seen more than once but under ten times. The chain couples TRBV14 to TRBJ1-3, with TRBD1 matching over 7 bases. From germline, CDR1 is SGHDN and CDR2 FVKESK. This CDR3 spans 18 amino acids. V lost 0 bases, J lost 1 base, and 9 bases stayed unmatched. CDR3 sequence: CASSQEEGARVSGNTIYF. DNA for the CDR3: TGTGCCAGCAGCCAAGAAGAGGGGGCGCGGGTGTCTGGAAACACCATATATTTT.

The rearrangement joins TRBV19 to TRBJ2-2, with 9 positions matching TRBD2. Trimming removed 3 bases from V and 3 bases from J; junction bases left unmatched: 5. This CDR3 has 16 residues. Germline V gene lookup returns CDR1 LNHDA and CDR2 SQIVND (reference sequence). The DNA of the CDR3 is TGTGCCAGTAGTATCTCTAGCGGGGCAGACACCGGGGAGCTGTTTTTT. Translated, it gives CASSISSGADTGELFF. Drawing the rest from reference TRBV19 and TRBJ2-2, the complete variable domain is DGGITQSPKYLFRKEGQNVTLSCEQNLNHDAMYWYRQDPGQGLRLIYYSQIVNDFQKGDIAEGYSVSREKKESFPLTVTSAQKNPTAFYLCASSISSGADTGELFFGEGSRLTVL.

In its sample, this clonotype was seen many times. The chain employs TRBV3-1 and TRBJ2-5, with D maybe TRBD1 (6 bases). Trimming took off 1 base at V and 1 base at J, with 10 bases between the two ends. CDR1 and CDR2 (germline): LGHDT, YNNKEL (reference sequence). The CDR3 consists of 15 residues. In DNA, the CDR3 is TGTGCCAGCAGCCAAGGATGGACAGTCCAAGAGACCCAGTACTTC. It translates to CASSQGWTVQETQYF.

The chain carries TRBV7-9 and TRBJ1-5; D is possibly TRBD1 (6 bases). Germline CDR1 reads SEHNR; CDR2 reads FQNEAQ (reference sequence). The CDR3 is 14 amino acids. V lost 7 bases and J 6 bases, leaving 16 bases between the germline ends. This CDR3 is CASTMAGEAQPQHF. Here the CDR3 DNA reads TGTGCCAGCACCATGGCAGGGGAGGCTCAGCCCCAGCATTTT.

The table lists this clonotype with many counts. CDR3 residues: CASRPSGGSDTQYF. The CDR3 coding sequence is TGTGCCAGCCGTCCTAGCGGGGGGTCGGATACGCAGTATTTT. The V gene is TRBV9, the J gene TRBJ2-3, with TRBD2 matching 11 bases. This CDR3 has 14 amino acids. The V and J ends lost 7 bases and 6 bases, in that order; junction bases with no gene match: 7. Germline V gene sequence: CDR1 SGDLS, CDR2 YYNGEE.

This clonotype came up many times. CDR3 sequence: CASSRLAMGEQFF. DNA of the CDR3: TGCGCCAGCAGCCGACTAGCCATGGGGGAGCAGTTCTTC. The chain uses TRBV4-1 and TRBJ2-1, with 7 bases identical to TRBD2. CDR1 and CDR2 from the germline V gene are MGHRA and YSYEKL. The CDR3 contains 13 residues. After removal of 4 bases from V and 10 bases from J, the junction contained 7 bases not matched to a gene.

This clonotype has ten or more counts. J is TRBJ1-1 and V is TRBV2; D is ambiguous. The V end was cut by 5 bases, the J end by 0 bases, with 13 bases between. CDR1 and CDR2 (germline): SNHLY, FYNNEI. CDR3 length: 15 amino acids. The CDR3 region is CASSFELVVNTEAFF. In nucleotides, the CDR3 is TGTGCCAGCAGTTTCGAACTGGTGGTGAACACTGAAGCTTTCTTT.

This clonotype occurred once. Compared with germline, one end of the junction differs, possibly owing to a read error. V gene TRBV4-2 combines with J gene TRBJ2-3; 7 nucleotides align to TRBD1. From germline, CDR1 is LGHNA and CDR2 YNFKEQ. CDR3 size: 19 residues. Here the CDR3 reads CASSPRGSGPPLDTDTQNF. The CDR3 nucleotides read TGTGCCAGCAGCCCCAGGGGGTCGGGACCGCCTTTAGACACAGATACGCAGAATTTT.

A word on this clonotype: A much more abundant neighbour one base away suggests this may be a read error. CDR3 loop: CASSYSLGEQYF. DNA of the CDR3: TGTGCCAGCAGTTACTCCCTGGGGGAGCAGTACTTC. The chain carries TRBV24-1 and TRBJ2-7; D uncertain. The germline V gene encodes CDR1 KGHDR and CDR2 SFDVKD. The CDR3 is 12 residues long.

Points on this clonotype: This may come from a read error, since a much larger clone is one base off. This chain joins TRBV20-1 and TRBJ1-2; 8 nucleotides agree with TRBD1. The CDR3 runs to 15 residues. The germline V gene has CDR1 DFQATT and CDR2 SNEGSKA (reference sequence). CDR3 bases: TGCAGTACTAGTCGCGGGACAGGAAAGGGCTATGGCTACACCTTC. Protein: CSTSRGTGKGYGYTF.

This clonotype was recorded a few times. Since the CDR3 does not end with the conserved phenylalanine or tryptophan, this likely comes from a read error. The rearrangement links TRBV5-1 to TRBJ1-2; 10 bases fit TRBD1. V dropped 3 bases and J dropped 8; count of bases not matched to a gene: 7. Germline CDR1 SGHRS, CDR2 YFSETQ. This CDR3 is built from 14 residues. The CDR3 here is CASSSPDRGRGYTL. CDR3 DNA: TGCGCCAGCAGCTCCCCTGACAGGGGGCGCGGCTACACCTTG.

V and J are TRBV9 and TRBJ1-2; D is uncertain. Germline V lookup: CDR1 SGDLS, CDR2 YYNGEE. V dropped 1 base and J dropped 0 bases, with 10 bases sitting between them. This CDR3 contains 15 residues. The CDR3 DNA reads TGTGCCAGCAGCGTAACGGGGATGGCTAACTATGGCTACACCTTC. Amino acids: CASSVTGMANYGYTF.

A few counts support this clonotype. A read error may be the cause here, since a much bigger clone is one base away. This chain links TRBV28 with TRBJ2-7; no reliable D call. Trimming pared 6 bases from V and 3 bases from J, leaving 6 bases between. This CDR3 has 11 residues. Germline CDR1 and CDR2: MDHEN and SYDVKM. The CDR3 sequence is CASRSNYEQYF. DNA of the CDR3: TGTGCCAGCAGATCCAACTACGAGCAGTACTTC.

The CDR3 sequence: CASSLVPSGGAKDTQYF. Here the CDR3 DNA reads TGTGCCAGCAGCTTAGTGCCTAGCGGGGGGGCCAAGGATACGCAGTATTTT. The chain employs TRBV5-4 and TRBJ2-3; TRBD2 agrees at 12 bases. Germline V gene lookup returns CDR1 SGHNT and CDR2 YYREEE (reference sequence). The CDR3 sequence is 17 residues long. Trimming at V came to 2 bases and at J to 6 bases, leaving 10 bases not matched to a gene. The variable domain in full, completed from reference TRBV5-4 and TRBJ2-3, reads ETGVTQSPTHLIKTRGQQVTLRCSSQSGHNTVSWYQQALGQGPQFIFQYYREEENGRGNFPPRFSGLQFPNYSSELNVNALELDDSALYLCASSLVPSGGAKDTQYFGPGTRLTVL.

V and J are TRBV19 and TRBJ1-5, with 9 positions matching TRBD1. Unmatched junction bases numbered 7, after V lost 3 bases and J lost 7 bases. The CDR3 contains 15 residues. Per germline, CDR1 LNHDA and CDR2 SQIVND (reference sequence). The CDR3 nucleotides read TGTGCCAGTAGTATCCTCGGACAGGGGAGCCAGCCCCAGCATTTT. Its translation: CASSILGQGSQPQHF.